The TCR beta chain under discussion was sequenced for a study of cytomegalovirus exposure and HLA in healthy donors (dated by TCRdb to between 2016 and 2019). With regard to the full study: According to an earlier analysis of several hundred of the donors, some 170 million T cells yielded some 120 million unique TCR beta sequences and about 300 Gb of sequence data. The number of donors typed differed by locus, with 629-630 for A, B, C, DRB1 and DQB1, 522 for DQA1, about 610 for DPA1, and some 440 for DPB1. In an earlier analysis of a few hundred of the donors, high-throughput TCR beta sequencing was used to judge whether each TCR beta V gene segment behaved as functional or pseudogenic. Among the roughly 380 genotyped donors, more than 70% belonged to the genetic ancestry cluster associated with self-reported Caucasian donors. HLA typing covered class I and class II loci at four-digit resolution. The aim of the study was to test whether cataloging public T cell receptors could identify signatures of past pathogen exposure. High-throughput TCR immunosequencing, statistical association of individual TCRs with disease status, and machine learning were combined to predict cytomegalovirus infection status. An early release that covered fewer than 800 HLA-typed donors contained approximately 290 gigabases of sequencing data and 65 million to 100 million unique TCR sequences. Every discovery cohort repertoire had been produced on one sequencing platform. In addition to the first cohort of several hundred subjects, a separate validation cohort of under 150 different subjects was used. The study used immunosequencing to profile the T cell repertoires of some 600 subjects and linked those repertoires to cytomegalovirus serostatus. Roughly five DR-DQ haplotypes were handled as single units for association and clustering because linkage in the cohort was strong. A later analysis re-analyzed previously published TCR beta repertoires from several hundred donors and added high-resolution HLA genotyping to study TCR occurrence patterns. Rather than using new phenotypic data, the later analysis identified candidate immune exposures from TCR beta sequences and from how often those sequences occurred across donors. Among over 350 genotyped donors of the cohort, an average of roughly 240,000 unique TCR beta nucleotide sequences were sequenced per donor, around 20% of them non-productive. Donor age, sex, ethnicity and CMV serostatus were compiled alongside the repertoire data. A later genetic analysis used genome-wide SNP genotypes for about three fifths of the roughly 700 donors, treating that subset as a discovery cohort.

The full study reports these points: Roughly uniform sequencing depth across donors was assumed in presence/absence analyses, although this assumption may not hold. In a later analysis, HLA-associated TCR beta chains were found to be more clonally expanded and to have lower generation probabilities than equally common non-associated chains. An earlier analysis of roughly 570 of the donors showed that most TCR beta V segments appeared in productive rearrangements either about 90% or about 30% of the time, which broadly matched IMGT annotations. The study listed 170 or so TCR beta chains as associated with cytomegalovirus. HLA typing was unavailable for some donors at each locus, so association tests used only the typed subset. CMV serostatus was the only immune exposure information available for the cohort. In a later analysis, TCR association rates were found to vary across HLA loci, with the most associated TCRs seen for DRB1 alleles and the fewest for HLA-C alleles. In a later analysis, 16,951 TCR beta sequences were associated with specific HLA alleles at a false discovery rate of 0.05. Strong co-occurrence of HLA alleles, especially DR and DQ, made assigning TCR associations to individual alleles difficult. The authors suggested that the approach could potentially be generalized to other disease states and immunological phenotypes. This cohort had only TCR beta chains sequenced, and the lack of alpha or paired-chain data limited which features could be detected. A further reported finding was that TCR beta sequences accurately predicted the HLA-A and HLA-B alleles for most subjects in the first cohort. In vitro tests confirmed that a few of the cytomegalovirus-associated TCR beta chains recognize cytomegalovirus antigens. According to a later analysis, most CMV-associated TCR beta chains appeared to be HLA-restricted, and the HLA associations seemed to be driven largely by CMV exposure. Most TCR sequences were observed very rarely across donors, whereas some public TCRs were present in many individuals. V-gene and J-gene trimming of TCR beta chains was associated with a missense DCLRE1C variant in a later genetic analysis, and the association was replicated in an independent cohort. A cluster of highly shared sequence variants was judged likely to represent a technical artifact of the sequencing pipeline. According to a later analysis, parvovirus B19, influenza, CMV and Epstein-Barr virus appeared linked to several top co-occurrence clusters. Because counts were too low, approximately 18 rarely observed V segments, including chromosome 9 orphons, were excluded from the earlier analysis of around 640 of the donors. Linkage disequilibrium might explain the correlated functional status among segregating V segments, but an unknown experimental factor could not be excluded. Some IMGT-functional V segments, including TRBV6-2 and TRBV6-3, could not be told apart with the 87-base-pair reads, so those segments were excluded. The classifier was reported to diagnose cytomegalovirus status with high specificity and sensitivity in both the original cohort and the validation cohort. In a later genetic analysis, fewer N-insertions in productive TCRs were reported among donors in an Asian-associated ancestry cluster than the roughly 700-donor mean.

The library was prepared using the immunoSEQ multiplex PCR assay. For the multiplex PCR, a mixture combining 60 forward primers for TCR Vbeta segments and 13 reverse primers for TCR Jbeta segments was used. A multiplex PCR assay on genomic DNA amplified the CDR3 region of rearranged TCR beta genes. On the Illumina HiSeq System, the amplified TCR beta libraries were sequenced as 87-base-pair reads. Processing in the source paper ran as follows. A later analysis tallied 75 million to 95 million unique TCR beta chains across the 640 or so repertoires, and some 10 million of those chains were shared by two or more donors. Raw reads were error-corrected and collapsed into unique sequences with a nearest-neighbor algorithm that merged closely related sequences to remove PCR and sequencing errors. V, D and J gene segments were assigned by aligning CDR3 sequences to IMGT reference sequences. For a sequence to be retained, a match of at least six nucleotides to both a V gene segment and a J gene segment was required. A rearrangement was called productive if the CDR3 had no stop codons and remained in frame with V and J, and every other rearrangement was called non-productive. Following IMGT convention, CDR3 was defined as the stretch from the second conserved V-encoded cysteine up to the conserved J-encoded phenylalanine. In an earlier analysis of just under 600 of the donors, sequences lacking an unambiguous match to a single V gene segment were excluded. An earlier analysis of around 600 of the donors classified V segments as functional when productive rearrangements were above 56.7% and as segregating when the standard deviation between donors was above 5%. To diagnose cytomegalovirus status from the catalog of TCR beta chain sequences, a statistical classification framework was built. V and J gene assignment, in a later analysis, came from comparing TCR nucleotide sequences with IMGT/GENE-DB human TR gene sequences. In a later analysis, CDR3 sequences and most-parsimonious VDJ recombination scenarios were assigned using the TCRdist pipeline. In a later analysis, each TCR beta chain was defined by its CDR3 amino acid sequence together with its V-gene family, and reads lacking a unique V-gene family were excluded. As a way to deal with suspected cross-contamination and a sequencing artifact, a later analysis dropped more than 500 nucleotide sequences that were highly shared and had low generation probability. For each public chain, a later analysis derived a clonal expansion index from normalized ranks of inferred template counts within each repertoire. A later analysis computed generation probabilities with a VDJ recombination model fitted to out-of-frame rearrangements, and checked the results against IGoR. In a later analysis, hypergeometric tests were used to score TCR-TCR, TCR-HLA and TCR-CMV co-occurrence, with a repertoire-size bias correction applied to TCR pairs. False discovery rates were estimated in a later analysis by permuting HLA or CMV assignments 20 times. In a later analysis, co-occurring TCRs were grouped using DBSCAN, with TCRdist sequence similarity added in when clustering inside HLA-allele-positive subsets. Co-occurrence clustering excluded repertoires with fewer than 30,000 or more than 120,000 public chains, plus five with anomalous nucleotide sharing. Here the immuneACCESS table is served through TCRdb, limited to in-frame sequences with V and J called. Missing clones are a known gap in these copies; in checked studies unresolved V genes cover under half, and the rest lacks a known reason. V, J and clone size are those of that table, while D and trimming were read from the DNA. The sample table lists around 98,000 clones, about 81% of them with a count of one. The top ten constitute approximately 1.5% of the sample.

The cohort was made up of several hundred healthy bone marrow donors. Cohort members were all nominally healthy when sampled, although unrecorded immune exposures were likely present. The donor tested CMV seronegative and was one of the 352 seronegative cohort members. Each donor provided a peripheral blood sample, and peripheral blood mononuclear cells were used for TCR beta sequencing. Genomic DNA was extracted from the blood cell samples with the Qiagen DNeasy Blood Extraction Kit. The germline V gene supplies CDR1 SQVTM and CDR2 ANQGSEA. The CDR3, from cysteine to phenylalanine, totals 12 residues. The kept DNA is CDR3 alone, 36 bases in frame from the first base. V is clipped by 1 base and J by 2 bases, and the sequence between their germline boundaries is 6 bases long. This clone has just a few counts. Which antigen it targets is not known. No qualities accompany the bases; no much larger clone lies one base away.

The chain couples TRBV29-1 to TRBJ2-7, with a tentative D gene TRBD1 over 5 matching bases. Specimen: PBMCs. The clonotype was recovered from a man in his forties in good health and CMV-seronegative. The nucleotide sequence reads TGCAGCGTTGAAGGGGGCACCTACGAGCAGTACTTC. The resulting protein is CSVEGGTYEQYF.